The TCR beta chain described here comes from a study of Graves' ophthalmopathy and Graves' hyperthyroidism. Looked up from germline, CDR1 is DFQATT and CDR2 is SNEGSKA (reference sequence). V lost 6 bases and J lost 13; bases outside the gene matches: 12. This CDR3 is 11 amino acids long. This clonotype was detected once. A read error is possible here, since a much larger clone lies one base away. From RNA, the CDR3 regions of TCR beta chains were amplified and sequenced. First-round RT-PCR with HTBI primers preceded a second-round multiplex PCR. TCRdb re-called the multiplex PCR reads through MiXCR, storing one row per CDR3 protein. The sample contains a few hundred thousand distinct CDR3 sequences, about a sixth of which appear only once.

The chain is built from TRBV20-1 and TRBJ2-7, with TRBD2 matching 7 bases. The clonotype originates from an adult woman with stable Graves' hyperthyroidism. The sequenced sample consisted of peripheral blood. The CDR3 region is CSAQHGRELYF. The CDR3 DNA reads TGCAGTGCACAACACGGGCGGGAGCTTTACTTC.